These T cell receptor beta chains were read from a single sample in a study of control samples from healthy donors and cancer patients. Only in-frame clones appear in the TCRdb table, and some are missing; sequencing was by immunoSEQ multiplex PCR. The sample lists approximately 100,000 clones, 75% to 90% occurring once. Sequenced: blood. These receptors were obtained from a man aged 25-45 years in good health. Both conserved end residues are part of each CDR3. A D gene is named only where the DNA matches it firmly. Some rows mark clone size as missing; the rest say once, few, many or name a class of expanded clone.

v_call: TRBV9
d_call: TRBD1
j_call: TRBJ2-7
clone_size: .
cdr3_aa: CASSPRRTGGAGEQYF
cdr3_nt: TGTGCCAGCAGCCCCCGAAGGACAGGGGGCGCGGGGGAGCAGTACTTC

v_call: TRBV19
d_call: TRBD2
j_call: TRBJ2-7
clone_size: .
cdr3_aa: CASRMGGVDEQYF
cdr3_nt: TGTGCCAGTCGGATGGGAGGGGTAGACGAGCAGTACTTC

v_call: TRBV30
d_call: .
j_call: TRBJ1-4
clone_size: .
cdr3_aa: CAWSGPNEKLFF
cdr3_nt: TGTGCCTGGAGTGGGCCTAATGAAAAACTGTTTTTT

v_call: TRBV20-1
d_call: .
j_call: TRBJ1-3
clone_size: .
cdr3_aa: CSASRNGFSGNTIYF
cdr3_nt: TGCAGTGCTAGTCGCAATGGGTTCTCTGGAAACACCATATATTTT

v_call: TRBV6-1
d_call: TRBD1
j_call: TRBJ2-5
clone_size: .
cdr3_aa: CASSERGQGAQTQYF
cdr3_nt: TGTGCCAGCAGTGAGAGGGGACAGGGGGCACAGACCCAGTACTTC

v_call: TRBV15
d_call: .
j_call: TRBJ2-2
clone_size: .
cdr3_aa: CATGRGNTGELFF
cdr3_nt: TGTGCCACCGGCAGGGGGAACACCGGGGAGCTGTTTTTT

v_call: TRBV13
d_call: .
j_call: TRBJ2-1
clone_size: .
cdr3_aa: CASSLETGRSYNEQFF
cdr3_nt: TGTGCCAGCAGCTTAGAAACGGGCCGCTCCTACAATGAGCAGTTCTTC

v_call: TRBV9
d_call: .
j_call: TRBJ1-1
clone_size: .
cdr3_aa: CASSVDSYLNTEAFF
cdr3_nt: TGTGCCAGCAGCGTGGACAGTTACTTGAACACTGAAGCTTTCTTT

v_call: TRBV6-5
d_call: TRBD1
j_call: TRBJ2-2
clone_size: .
cdr3_aa: CASTDRGRSTGELFF
cdr3_nt: TGTGCCAGCACCGACAGGGGGCGGTCCACCGGGGAGCTGTTTTTT

v_call: TRBV7-9
d_call: .
j_call: TRBJ1-2
clone_size: .
cdr3_aa: CASSAPRDYGYTF
cdr3_nt: TGTGCTAGCAGCGCACCCAGGGACTATGGCTACACCTTC

v_call: TRBV6-6
d_call: .
j_call: TRBJ1-1
clone_size: .
cdr3_aa: CASSYSTAANTEAFF
cdr3_nt: TGTGCCAGCAGTTACTCGACAGCGGCTAACACTGAAGCTTTCTTT

v_call: TRBV19
d_call: TRBD1
j_call: TRBJ2-1
clone_size: .
cdr3_aa: CASSDRGALYNEQFF
cdr3_nt: TGTGCCAGTAGCGACAGGGGCGCCCTATACAATGAGCAGTTCTTC

v_call: TRBV27
d_call: .
j_call: TRBJ1-1
clone_size: .
cdr3_aa: CASSQARRGMNTEAFF
cdr3_nt: TGTGCCAGCTCACAGGCCCGCAGGGGAATGAACACTGAAGCTTTCTTT

v_call: TRBV6-5
d_call: .
j_call: TRBJ2-2
clone_size: many
cdr3_aa: CASTMLGTGELFF
cdr3_nt: TGTGCCAGCACCATGCTGGGGACCGGGGAGCTGTTTTTT

v_call: TRBV2
d_call: .
j_call: TRBJ1-2
clone_size: .
cdr3_aa: CASSEAFRGPRRGYTF
cdr3_nt: TGTGCCAGCAGTGAAGCGTTTAGGGGACCACGGAGAGGCTACACCTTC

v_call: TRBV5-4
d_call: .
j_call: TRBJ2-1
clone_size: .
cdr3_aa: CASRDWRYNEQFF
cdr3_nt: TGTGCCAGCAGGGACTGGAGATACAATGAGCAGTTCTTC

v_call: TRBV5-1
d_call: .
j_call: TRBJ1-1
clone_size: .
cdr3_aa: CASSLEVTREAFF
cdr3_nt: TGCGCCAGCAGCTTGGAGGTAACGCGGGAAGCTTTCTTT

v_call: TRBV9
d_call: .
j_call: TRBJ2-2
clone_size: .
cdr3_aa: CASSVVSGGFAGELFF
cdr3_nt: TGTGCCAGCAGCGTAGTTTCAGGGGGGTTCGCCGGGGAGCTGTTTTTT

v_call: TRBV6-4
d_call: TRBD2
j_call: TRBJ2-1
clone_size: .
cdr3_aa: CASSERASGRSEQFF
cdr3_nt: TGTGCCAGCAGTGAGAGGGCTAGCGGGAGATCTGAGCAGTTCTTC

v_call: TRBV28
d_call: .
j_call: TRBJ1-5
clone_size: .
cdr3_aa: CASRGSGGGNQPQHF
cdr3_nt: TGTGCCAGCAGGGGATCCGGAGGGGGCAATCAGCCCCAGCATTTT

v_call: TRBV11-2
d_call: .
j_call: TRBJ1-2
clone_size: .
cdr3_aa: CASSLDYSSYGYTF
cdr3_nt: TGTGCCAGCAGCTTAGATTACAGCTCTTATGGCTACACCTTC

v_call: TRBV10-3
d_call: TRBD1
j_call: TRBJ1-1
clone_size: .
cdr3_aa: CAISSGDRENTEAFF
cdr3_nt: TGTGCCATCAGTTCAGGGGACAGGGAGAACACTGAAGCTTTCTTT

v_call: TRBV14
d_call: .
j_call: TRBJ1-1
clone_size: .
cdr3_aa: CASSQEFDTEAFF
cdr3_nt: TGTGCCAGCAGCCAAGAGTTCGACACTGAAGCTTTCTTT

v_call: TRBV4-2
d_call: .
j_call: TRBJ1-6
clone_size: .
cdr3_aa: CASSQARDQGGNSPLHF
cdr3_nt: TGTGCCAGCAGCCAAGCCCGGGATCAGGGCGGGAATTCACCCCTCCACTTT

v_call: TRBV15
d_call: TRBD1
j_call: TRBJ1-5
clone_size: few
cdr3_aa: CATSGGITGGGNQPQHF
cdr3_nt: TGTGCCACCAGCGGAGGAATAACAGGGGGCGGAAATCAGCCCCAGCATTTT

v_call: TRBV7-9
d_call: .
j_call: TRBJ1-2
clone_size: .
cdr3_aa: CASSLGILGSHGYTF
cdr3_nt: TGTGCCAGCAGCTTAGGGATCCTGGGAAGCCATGGCTACACCTTC

v_call: TRBV5-6
d_call: .
j_call: TRBJ2-4
clone_size: .
cdr3_aa: CASRFGQAKNIQYF
cdr3_nt: TGTGCCAGCAGGTTCGGACAAGCCAAAAACATTCAGTACTTC

v_call: TRBV7-3
d_call: TRBD1
j_call: TRBJ2-2
clone_size: .
cdr3_aa: CASSLQGGNRELFF
cdr3_nt: TGTGCCAGCAGCTTACAAGGGGGCAACCGGGAGCTGTTTTTT

v_call: TRBV2
d_call: .
j_call: TRBJ1-5
clone_size: .
cdr3_aa: CASSEVAAGNQPQHF
cdr3_nt: TGTGCCAGCAGTGAAGTGGCAGCAGGCAATCAGCCCCAGCATTTT

v_call: TRBV4-1
d_call: TRBD1
j_call: TRBJ2-1
clone_size: .
cdr3_aa: CASSQTLRQGSYNEQFF
cdr3_nt: TGCGCCAGCAGCCAGACTCTTAGACAGGGCTCCTACAATGAGCAGTTCTTC

v_call: TRBV7-2
d_call: .
j_call: TRBJ2-3
clone_size: .
cdr3_aa: CASSPTSGDTQYF
cdr3_nt: TGTGCCAGCAGCCCCACTTCTGGAGATACGCAGTATTTT

v_call: TRBV2
d_call: .
j_call: TRBJ1-3
clone_size: few
cdr3_aa: CASRLMTNTIYF
cdr3_nt: TGTGCCAGCAGACTCATGACAAACACCATATATTTT

v_call: TRBV7-9
d_call: .
j_call: TRBJ2-1
clone_size: .
cdr3_aa: CASRPKGSQDEQFF
cdr3_nt: TGTGCCAGCAGACCAAAAGGGTCCCAGGACGAGCAGTTCTTC

v_call: TRBV4-3
d_call: TRBD1
j_call: TRBJ2-2
clone_size: .
cdr3_aa: CASSQEYVAGGTGELFF
cdr3_nt: TGCGCCAGCAGCCAAGAGTATGTGGCAGGGGGCACCGGGGAGCTGTTTTTT

v_call: TRBV19
d_call: .
j_call: TRBJ1-2
clone_size: few
cdr3_aa: CASTNLSPGTGAYGYTF
cdr3_nt: TGTGCCAGTACTAACCTTAGTCCCGGGACGGGGGCCTATGGCTACACCTTC

v_call: TRBV5-1
d_call: TRBD1
j_call: TRBJ2-2
clone_size: .
cdr3_aa: CASRNRGQGAIGELFF
cdr3_nt: TGCGCCAGCAGAAACCGGGGACAGGGGGCAATCGGGGAGCTGTTTTTT

v_call: TRBV20-1
d_call: .
j_call: TRBJ2-1
clone_size: .
cdr3_aa: CSARVGGEQFF
cdr3_nt: TGCAGTGCTCGCGTTGGGGGTGAGCAGTTCTTC

v_call: TRBV27
d_call: .
j_call: TRBJ2-7
clone_size: .
cdr3_aa: CASSLEYGATYEQYF
cdr3_nt: TGTGCCAGCAGTTTAGAGTACGGGGCTACCTACGAGCAGTACTTC

v_call: TRBV4-1
d_call: .
j_call: TRBJ2-1
clone_size: .
cdr3_aa: CASSQLDLTFYNEQFF
cdr3_nt: TGCGCCAGCAGCCAACTTGACTTGACCTTCTACAATGAGCAGTTCTTC

v_call: TRBV18
d_call: .
j_call: TRBJ1-3
clone_size: once
cdr3_aa: CASSKEPGNTIYF
cdr3_nt: TGTGCCAGCTCAAAAGAACCTGGAAACACCATATATTTT

v_call: TRBV28
d_call: .
j_call: TRBJ1-2
clone_size: .
cdr3_aa: CASGIRLGYGSYGYTF
cdr3_nt: TGTGCCAGCGGGATTCGACTGGGCTATGGGAGCTATGGCTACACCTTC

v_call: TRBV9
d_call: .
j_call: TRBJ2-2
clone_size: .
cdr3_aa: CASSVVPGELFF
cdr3_nt: TGTGCCAGCAGCGTAGTCCCCGGGGAGCTGTTTTTT